One sample yielded the 9 T cell receptor beta chains listed below, sequenced in a study of cytomegalovirus exposure and HLA in healthy donors (dated by TCRdb to about 2017). To prepare the library, the immunoSEQ multiplex PCR assay was applied. The multiplex PCR relied on a mix of 60 forward primers for TCR Vbeta segments and 13 reverse primers for TCR Jbeta segments. The immuneACCESS repertoire file appears here via TCRdb, limited to in-frame rearrangements. These files lack a portion of the clones; in checked studies, under half of the deficit traces to unresolved V genes, and the cause of the others is not known. For this sample the table gives roughly 190,000 clones, of which about 13% were detected only once. 7.8% of the sample is taken by the ten largest. Sample: PBMCs. The receptors were gathered from a man aged 50 to 59 in good health and CMV-seropositive.

The chain joins TRBV11-3 to TRBJ2-5, with 8 bases matching TRBD1. Germline trimming cut 6 bases from V and 2 bases from J; bases unmatched to any gene: 5. This CDR3 spans 14 amino acids. The V gene's germline CDR1 is SGHNT and CDR2 YENEEA. CDR3 coding DNA: TGTGCCAGCAGTCCAGGGGGCTCTCAAGAGACCCAGTACTTC. Protein: CASSPGGSQETQYF.

This clone was seen more than once but under ten times. The chain recombines TRBV4-3 with TRBJ2-3, with 8 nucleotides matching TRBD1. V was clipped by 4 bases and J by 2 bases; unmatched bases: 11. Germline V gene lookup returns CDR1 LGHNA and CDR2 YSLEER. The CDR3 has 17 residues. The chain's CDR3 is CASSPRPGGGDTDTQYF. CDR3 nucleotides: TGCGCCAGCAGCCCTCGCCCAGGGGGCGGGGACACAGATACGCAGTATTTT.

The genes are TRBV6-5 and TRBJ2-5, with TRBD1 identical over 10 bases. The CDR3 contains 14 residues. CDR1 is MNHEY, CDR2 SVGAGI, per germline. With V trimmed by 10 bases and J by 5 bases, 10 bases remained unmatched. DNA of the CDR3: TGTGCCACCTCCGGGACAGGGGTCGGGGAGACCCAGTACTTC. Its translation: CATSGTGVGETQYF.

The V gene is TRBV27, the J gene TRBJ1-2, with D possibly matching TRBD1 (5 bases). The germline V and J ends were trimmed by 3 bases and 7 bases, with 15 bases remaining between them. The CDR3 runs 14 residues. Germline loops: CDR1 MNHEY, CDR2 SMNVEV (reference sequence). CDR3 protein: CASSFRGGWAGYTF. DNA for the CDR3: TGTGCCAGCAGTTTCCGCGGGGGATGGGCTGGCTACACCTTC.

The chain is built from TRBV7-3 and TRBJ1-6; D not certain. The germline V and J ends were trimmed by 3 bases and 3 bases, with 9 bases remaining between them. This CDR3 has 15 amino acids. Germline CDR1 and CDR2: SGHTA and FQGTGA. The CDR3 nucleotides read TGTGCCAGCAGCTTCAACAGCAACTATAATTCACCCCTCCACTTT. Its translation is CASSFNSNYNSPLHF.

This clone was seen only a few times. Other nucleotide sequences in the sample specify the same CDR3. The chain couples TRBV15 to TRBJ1-5, with 10 nucleotides matching TRBD1. This CDR3 is built from 14 residues. Trimming cost V 3 bases and J 4 bases; bases outside gene matches: 0. Germline V gene sequence: CDR1 LNHNV, CDR2 YYDKDF (reference sequence). Here the CDR3 reads CATSRDRGNQPQHF. CDR3 nucleotides: TGTGCCACCAGCAGGGACAGGGGGAATCAGCCCCAGCATTTT.

The CDR3 region has the DNA TGCGCCAGCAGCTTGAGCGGACTAGCGGGGGCCTCCTCCTACAATGAGCAGTTCTTC. It codes for CASSLSGLAGASSYNEQFF. This chain joins TRBV5-1 and TRBJ2-1, with 13 bases that match TRBD2. J gave up 0 bases and V 1 base, and 7 bases lay outside the gene matches. CDR3 length: 19 residues. Germline V CDR1 and CDR2: SGHRS, YFSETQ.

This chain joins TRBV4-3 and TRBJ1-2; 7 nucleotides match TRBD1. Germline V gene lookup returns CDR1 LGHNA and CDR2 YSLEER. CDR3 size: 16 residues. V was pared by 0 bases and J by 8 bases, with 12 bases of the junction left unmatched. The CDR3 coding sequence is TGCGCCAGCAGCCAAGAGAGTCCAGGACAGGCATGGGGCTACACCTTC. Encoded protein: CASSQESPGQAWGYTF.

This clone was seen a handful of times. The chain couples TRBV15 to TRBJ2-5; 7 positions agree with TRBD1. The germline gives CDR1 LNHNV, CDR2 YYDKDF (reference sequence). The CDR3 is 14 amino acids. V lost 2 bases and J lost 5; bases outside the gene matches: 5. The CDR3 DNA reads as TGTGCCACCAGCAGACAGGGGGTTTGGGAGACCCAGTACTTC. This encodes CATSRQGVWETQYF.